A single sample gave rise to the 14 T cell receptor beta chains below, sequenced in a study of CD8+ T cells in alopecia areata. RNA extraction was followed by reverse transcription into cDNA, which acted as the sequencing template. Produced via immunoSEQ multiplex PCR; TCRdb's table is partial and in-frame only. The sample carries more than 95,000 clones, less than 70% recorded once. The sequencing input was CD4+ T cells sorted from blood. The receptor set was obtained from a human donor in good health.

The chain recombines TRBV4-1 with TRBJ2-2; D not resolved. Germline CDR1 reads MGHRA; CDR2 reads YSYEKL. This CDR3 is 11 amino acids long. Deletions cut 4 bases from V and 7 bases from J, with 4 bases between. The CDR3 sequence: CASSLDGELFF. The CDR3 DNA reads as TGCGCCAGCAGCCTAGACGGGGAGCTGTTTTTT.

This clone was found a few times. This chain joins TRBV4-1 and TRBJ2-3, with 7 bases identical to TRBD2. Germline V gene data show CDR1 as MGHRA and CDR2 as YSYEKL. Germline trimming cut 2 bases from V and 2 bases from J; bases unmatched to any gene: 4. The CDR3 contains 15 residues. For the CDR3, the DNA is TGCGCCAGCAGCCAACGAGCGGGAACCACAGATACGCAGTATTTT. Amino acid sequence: CASSQRAGTTDTQYF.

Points on this clone: The germline gene is not matched at one end of the junction; a read error may be the cause. The chain carries TRBV2 and TRBJ2-1; 7 bases map to TRBD2. CDR1 and CDR2 from the germline V gene are SNHLY and FYNNEI. The CDR3 contains 11 residues. The CDR3 nucleotides read TGTGCCAGCAGTGAGACTAGCTCTTCCCTCTTC. It yields the protein CASSETSSSLF.

The chain combines TRBV29-1 with TRBJ2-5; D assignment may be TRBD1 or TRBD2 (5 bases each). CDR1 and CDR2 from the germline V gene are SQVTM and ANQGSEA. There are 13 residues in the CDR3. V lost 5 bases and J 3 bases, leaving 13 bases between the germline ends. CDR3 nucleotide sequence: TGCAGCGTTTTACGGGGCCGGGAAGAGACCCAGTACTTC. Translated: CSVLRGREETQYF.

The rearrangement uses TRBV5-1 and TRBJ1-1; D call uncertain. CDR3 size: 17 residues. V was pared by 0 bases and J by 5 bases, with 20 bases between. CDR1 is SGHRS and CDR2 is YFSETQ in the germline V gene. The CDR3 region is CASSLAASREGFTEAFF. The CDR3 coding sequence is TGCGCCAGCAGCTTGGCCGCCAGTCGGGAGGGTTTTACTGAAGCTTTCTTT. Full variable domain (rest looked up from reference TRBV5-1 and TRBJ1-1): KAGVTQTPRYLIKTRGQQVTLSCSPISGHRSVSWYQQTPGQGLQFLFEYFSETQRNKGNFPGRFSGRQFSNSRSEMNVSTLELGDSALYLCASSLAASREGFTEAFFGQGTRLTVV.

To note about this clone: With a much larger clone just one base away, this may be a read error. This sequence joins TRBV5-6 and TRBJ2-6; D gene unclear. Deletions cut 4 bases from V and 0 bases from J, with 5 bases between. Per the germline V gene, CDR1 is SGHDT and CDR2 is YYEEEE. CDR3 size: 14 residues. DNA for the CDR3: TGTGCCAGCAGCCTCCCCTCTGGGGCCAACGTCCTGACTTTC. Amino acid sequence: CASSLPSGANVLTF.

This chain links TRBV5-6 with TRBJ1-3; TRBD1 is a possible D gene (5 bases). CDR3 length: 14 residues. Germline assignment: CDR1 SGHDT and CDR2 YYEEEE. The V and J ends lost 4 bases and 2 bases respectively, with 10 bases between them. Written as DNA, the CDR3 is TGTGCCAGCAGCCGAGTGGGGGCTGGAAACACCATATATTTT. Protein sequence: CASSRVGAGNTIYF. The whole variable domain, filled in from reference TRBV5-6 and TRBJ1-3, reads DAGVTQSPTHLIKTRGQQVTLRCSPKSGHDTVSWYQQALGQGPQFIFQYYEEEERQRGNFPDRFSGHQFPNYSSELNVNALLLGDSALYLCASSRVGAGNTIYFGEGSWLTVV.

This sequence joins TRBV18 and TRBJ2-7, with no clear D. Deletions cut 0 bases from V and 2 bases from J, with 8 bases between. The CDR3 has 14 amino acids. Germline V gene sequence: CDR1 KGHSH, CDR2 LQKENI. The CDR3 bases are TGTGCCAGCTCACCACCAAGTCTCGCCTACGAGCAGTACTTC. Translating gives CASSPPSLAYEQYF.

This clone was detected a few times. The rearrangement joins TRBV7-2 to TRBJ2-4; no clear D gene. V was pared by 1 base and J by 15 bases, with 16 bases between. Germline CDR1 is SGHTA and CDR2 is FQGNSA. The length of the CDR3 is 13 residues. This chain's CDR3 is CASSLGAAPVLYF. In DNA, the CDR3 is TGTGCCAGCAGCTTAGGGGCGGCCCCCGTGCTGTACTTC.

The chain joins TRBV5-4 to TRBJ1-2, with D tentatively TRBD1 (6 bases). The CDR3 is made up of 13 amino acids. V was shortened by 3 bases and J by 3 bases, with 9 bases between the two germline ends. Germline V gives CDR1 SGHNT, CDR2 YYREEE (reference sequence). CDR3 in amino acids: CASSSDRDYGYTF. The DNA for the CDR3 is TGTGCCAGCAGCTCGGACAGAGACTATGGCTACACCTTC. Combining the CDR3 with reference TRBV5-4 and TRBJ1-2 gives the whole variable domain ETGVTQSPTHLIKTRGQQVTLRCSSQSGHNTVSWYQQALGQGPQFIFQYYREEENGRGNFPPRFSGLQFPNYSSELNVNALELDDSALYLCASSSDRDYGYTFGSGTRLTVV.

The rearrangement joins TRBV6-6 to TRBJ2-5, with TRBD2 matching over 8 bases. The CDR3 consists of 15 residues. Germline V gene sequence: CDR1 MNHNY, CDR2 SVGAGI (reference sequence). Unmatched junction bases numbered 5, after V lost 0 bases and J lost 5 bases. The CDR3 reads CASSYSSRGGETQYF. CDR3 DNA: TGTGCCAGCAGTTACTCGTCTCGGGGGGGGGAGACCCAGTACTTC.

The table lists this clone with a few counts. This rearrangement joins TRBV29-1 to TRBJ2-5; the match to TRBD1 covers 10 bases. Germline lookup yields CDR1 SQVTM and CDR2 ANQGSEA. The length of the CDR3 is 13 residues. Trimming at V came to 6 bases and at J to 5 bases, leaving 6 bases not matched to a gene. In DNA, the CDR3 is TGCAGCGTCGGGACAGGGGCCCCTGAGACCCAGTACTTC. It codes for CSVGTGAPETQYF.

The sample holds a few counts of this clone. The gene calls are TRBV29-1 and TRBJ1-2; 7 bases fit TRBD1. The germline gives CDR1 SQVTM, CDR2 ANQGSEA. Unmatched junction bases numbered 9, after V lost 3 bases and J lost 8 bases. The CDR3 totals 13 residues. The CDR3 here is CSVDYRGFDGYTF. As DNA, the CDR3 is TGCAGCGTTGATTACAGGGGTTTTGACGGCTACACCTTC.

This clone was counted a single time. The chain couples TRBV25-1 to TRBJ2-3; D perhaps matches TRBD1 (5 bases). The CDR3 loop spans 14 amino acids. The germline V gene encodes CDR1 MGHDK and CDR2 SYGVNS. V was trimmed by 4 bases and J by 0 bases, leaving 8 bases between them. CDR3 residues: CASSAQVSTDTQYF. The DNA for the CDR3 is TGTGCCAGCAGTGCACAGGTTAGCACAGATACGCAGTATTTT.